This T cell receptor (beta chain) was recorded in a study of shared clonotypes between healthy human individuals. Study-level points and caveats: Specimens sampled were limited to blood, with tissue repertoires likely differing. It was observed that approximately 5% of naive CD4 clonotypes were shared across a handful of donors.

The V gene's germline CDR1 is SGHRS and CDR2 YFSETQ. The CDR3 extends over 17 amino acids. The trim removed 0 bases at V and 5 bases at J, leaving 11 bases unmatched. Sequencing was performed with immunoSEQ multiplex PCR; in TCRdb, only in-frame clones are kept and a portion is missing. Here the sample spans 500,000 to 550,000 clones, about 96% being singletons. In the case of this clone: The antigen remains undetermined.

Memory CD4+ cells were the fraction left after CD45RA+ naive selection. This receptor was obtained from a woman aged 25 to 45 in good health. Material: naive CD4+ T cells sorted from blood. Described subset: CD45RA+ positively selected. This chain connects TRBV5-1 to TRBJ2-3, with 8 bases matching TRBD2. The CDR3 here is CASSLVGGRTSVDTQYF. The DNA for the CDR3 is TGCGCCAGCAGCTTGGTTGGCGGGAGGACCTCCGTAGATACGCAGTATTTT. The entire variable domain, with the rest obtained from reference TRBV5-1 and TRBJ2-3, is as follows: KAGVTQTPRYLIKTRGQQVTLSCSPISGHRSVSWYQQTPGQGLQFLFEYFSETQRNKGNFPGRFSGRQFSNSRSEMNVSTLELGDSALYLCASSLVGGRTSVDTQYFGPGTRLTVL.